This T cell receptor (beta chain) is from a study of molecular identifiers for immune sequencing clone quantification. The CDR3 spans 15 residues. Unmatched junction bases numbered 4, after V lost 2 bases and J lost 1 base. Germline CDR1 reads MNHEY; CDR2 reads SMNVEV (reference sequence). It was with previously described methods and listed TCR primers that bulk TCR libraries were made. TCRdb re-derived calls from the PCR reads in MiXCR, one entry per CDR3 protein. Altogether about 640,000 distinct CDR3 sequences are present, just under 20% being singletons, with the ten largest covering roughly 0.83%. Many counts were recorded for this clonotype.

This TCR came from a human donor in good health. Some libraries in this study had Jurkat cell RNA spiked in. Specimen: naive CD8+ T cells from blood, with Jurkat cell RNA spiked in. The sample's subset: FACS-sorted CD8+CD4-CCR7+CD45RA+ naive T cells. The V call is TRBV27, the J call TRBJ2-7, with TRBD2 identical over 8 bases. The CDR3 sequence is CASSLTAGGSYEQYF. DNA of the CDR3: TGTGCCAGCAGTTTAACGGCGGGGGGATCCTACGAGCAGTACTTC.